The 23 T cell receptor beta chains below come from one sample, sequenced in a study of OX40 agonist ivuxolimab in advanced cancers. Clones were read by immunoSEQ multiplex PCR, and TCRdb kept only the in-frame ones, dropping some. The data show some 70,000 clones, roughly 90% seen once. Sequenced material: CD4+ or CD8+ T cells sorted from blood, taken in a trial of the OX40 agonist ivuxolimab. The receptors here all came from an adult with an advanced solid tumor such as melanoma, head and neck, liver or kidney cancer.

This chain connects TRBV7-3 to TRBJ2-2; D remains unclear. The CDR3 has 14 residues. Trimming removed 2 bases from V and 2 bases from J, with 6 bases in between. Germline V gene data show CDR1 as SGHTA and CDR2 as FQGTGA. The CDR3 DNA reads TGTGCCAGCAGCTTATATCTCAACACCGGGGAGCTGTTTTTT. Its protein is CASSLYLNTGELFF.

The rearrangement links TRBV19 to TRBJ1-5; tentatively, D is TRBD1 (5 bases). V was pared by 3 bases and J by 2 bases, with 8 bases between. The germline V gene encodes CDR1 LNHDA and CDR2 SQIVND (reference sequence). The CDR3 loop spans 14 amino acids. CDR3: CASSILGGNQPQHF. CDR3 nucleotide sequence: TGTGCCAGTAGTATTTTAGGGGGCAATCAGCCCCAGCATTTT.

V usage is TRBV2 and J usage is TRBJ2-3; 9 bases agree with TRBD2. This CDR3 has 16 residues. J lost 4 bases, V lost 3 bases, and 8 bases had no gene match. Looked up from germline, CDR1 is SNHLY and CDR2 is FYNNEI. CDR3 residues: CASSELGGGAPDTQYF. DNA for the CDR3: TGTGCCAGCAGTGAGTTGGGCGGGGGGGCCCCAGATACGCAGTATTTT.

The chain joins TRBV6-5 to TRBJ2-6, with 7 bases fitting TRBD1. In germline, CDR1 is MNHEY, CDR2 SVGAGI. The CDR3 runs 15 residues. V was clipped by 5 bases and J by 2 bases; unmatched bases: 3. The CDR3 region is CASSADRAGANVLTF. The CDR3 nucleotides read TGTGCCAGCAGTGCCGACAGGGCTGGGGCCAACGTCCTGACTTTC.

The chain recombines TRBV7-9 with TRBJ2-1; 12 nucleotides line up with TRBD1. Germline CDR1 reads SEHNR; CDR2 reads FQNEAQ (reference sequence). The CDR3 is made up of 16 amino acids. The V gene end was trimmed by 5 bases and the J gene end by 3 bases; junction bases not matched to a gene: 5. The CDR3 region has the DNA TGTGCCAGCAGCGTGGGACAGGGGGCCGGCTACAATGAGCAGTTCTTC. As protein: CASSVGQGAGYNEQFF.

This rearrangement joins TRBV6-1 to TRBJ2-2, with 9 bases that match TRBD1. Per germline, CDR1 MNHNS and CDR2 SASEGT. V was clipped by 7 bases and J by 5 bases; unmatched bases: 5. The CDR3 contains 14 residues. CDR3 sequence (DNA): TGTGCCAGCATGCCGGGACAGGGAACCGGGGAGCTGTTTTTT. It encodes CASMPGQGTGELFF.

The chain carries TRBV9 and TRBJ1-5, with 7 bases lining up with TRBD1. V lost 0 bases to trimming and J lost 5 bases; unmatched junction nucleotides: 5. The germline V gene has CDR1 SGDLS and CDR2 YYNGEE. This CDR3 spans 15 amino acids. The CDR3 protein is CASSVGTGHDQPQHF. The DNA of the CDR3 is TGTGCCAGCAGCGTAGGGACAGGCCATGATCAGCCCCAGCATTTT.

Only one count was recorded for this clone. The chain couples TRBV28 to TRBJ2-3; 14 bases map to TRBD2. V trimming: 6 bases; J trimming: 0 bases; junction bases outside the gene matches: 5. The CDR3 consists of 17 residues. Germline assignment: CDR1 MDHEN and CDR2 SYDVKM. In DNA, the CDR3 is TGTGCCAGCAGGGGGACTAGCGGGGGTATCAGCACAGATACGCAGTATTTT. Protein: CASRGTSGGISTDTQYF.

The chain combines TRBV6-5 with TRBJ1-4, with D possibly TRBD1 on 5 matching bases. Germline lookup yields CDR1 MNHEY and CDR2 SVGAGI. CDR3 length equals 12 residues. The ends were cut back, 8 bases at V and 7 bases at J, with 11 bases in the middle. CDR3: CASRAGGEKLFF. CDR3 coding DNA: TGTGCCAGCCGGGCGGGGGGTGAAAAACTGTTTTTT.

This chain's CDR3 is CASSTDSKSSYEQYF. The CDR3 nucleotides read TGTGCCAGCAGTACGGACAGTAAGAGCTCCTACGAGCAGTACTTC. This chain links TRBV11-2 with TRBJ2-7; TRBD1 is a possible D gene (6 bases). CDR1 is SGHAT, CDR2 FQNNGV, per germline. There are 15 residues in the CDR3. Trimming took off 6 bases at V and 0 bases at J, with 15 bases between the two ends. Filled out from reference TRBV11-2 and TRBJ2-7, the complete variable domain reads EAGVAQSPRYKIIEKRQSVAFWCNPISGHATLYWYQQILGQGPKLLIQFQNNGVVDDSQLPKDRFSAERLKGVDSTLKIQPAKLEDSAVYLCASSTDSKSSYEQYFGPGTRLTVT.

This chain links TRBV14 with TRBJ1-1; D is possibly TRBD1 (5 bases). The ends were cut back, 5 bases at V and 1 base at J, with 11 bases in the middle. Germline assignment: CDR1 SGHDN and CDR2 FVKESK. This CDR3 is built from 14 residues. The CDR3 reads CASSGLGTNTEAFF. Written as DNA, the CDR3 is TGTGCCAGCAGCGGTCTAGGGACGAACACTGAAGCTTTCTTT.

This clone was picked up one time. Here the CDR3 reads CARSSLQGCTEAFF. The CDR3 DNA reads TGTGCCAGAAGCTCGTTACAGGGGTGCACTGAAGCTTTCTTT. This rearrangement joins TRBV5-3 to TRBJ1-1, with 7 bases matching TRBD1. TRBV5-3 is reported as an ORF; its role is uncertain. J was trimmed by 4 bases and V by 3 bases; bases with no gene match: 6. The CDR3 contains 14 residues.

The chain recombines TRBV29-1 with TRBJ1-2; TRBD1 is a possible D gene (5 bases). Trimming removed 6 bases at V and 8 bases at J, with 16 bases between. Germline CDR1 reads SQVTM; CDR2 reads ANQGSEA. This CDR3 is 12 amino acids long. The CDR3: CSVGTADGGYTF. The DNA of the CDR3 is TGCAGCGTCGGGACGGCGGACGGGGGCTACACCTTC.

The CDR3 is CASSYFSGGANEQFF. The CDR3 coding sequence is TGTGCCAGCAGTTACTTCTCGGGCGGCGCCAATGAGCAGTTCTTC. The chain joins TRBV6-5 to TRBJ2-1, with D unclear. Looked up from germline, CDR1 is MNHEY and CDR2 is SVGAGI. Between the trimmed V and J ends, which lost 1 base and 6 bases, there was a span of 13 bases. The length of the CDR3 is 15 residues.

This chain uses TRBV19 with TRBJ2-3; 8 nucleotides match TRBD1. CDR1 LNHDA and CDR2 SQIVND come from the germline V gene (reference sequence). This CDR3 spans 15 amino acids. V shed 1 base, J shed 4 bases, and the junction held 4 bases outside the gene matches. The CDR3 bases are TGTGCCAGTAGTATAGGACAGGGGCTGGCAGATACGCAGTATTTT. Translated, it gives CASSIGQGLADTQYF.

CDR3 sequence: CSVGGTAWGYTF. CDR3 sequence (DNA): TGCAGCGTTGGAGGGACTGCCTGGGGCTACACCTTC. The J gene is TRBJ1-2, the V gene TRBV29-1; the D gene is possibly TRBD1 (5 bases). This CDR3 has 12 residues. The V end was cut by 4 bases, the J end by 8 bases, with 14 bases between. In germline, CDR1 is SQVTM, CDR2 ANQGSEA. The full variable domain, its missing parts supplied by reference TRBV29-1 and TRBJ1-2, is SAVISQKPSRDICQRGTSLTIQCQVDSQVTMMFWYRQQPGQSLTLIATANQGSEATYESGFVIDKFPISRPNLTFSTLTVSNMSPEDSSIYLCSVGGTAWGYTFGSGTRLTVV.

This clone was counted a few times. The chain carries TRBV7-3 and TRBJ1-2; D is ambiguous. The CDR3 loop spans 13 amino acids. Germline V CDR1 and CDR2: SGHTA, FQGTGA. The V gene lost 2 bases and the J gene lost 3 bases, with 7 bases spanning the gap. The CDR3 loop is CASSLYKDYGYTF. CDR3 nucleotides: TGTGCCAGCAGCTTATACAAGGACTATGGCTACACCTTC.

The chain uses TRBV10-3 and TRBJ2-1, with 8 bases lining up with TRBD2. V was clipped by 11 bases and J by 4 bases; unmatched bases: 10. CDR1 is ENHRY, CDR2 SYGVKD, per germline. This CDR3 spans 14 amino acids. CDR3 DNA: TGTGCCTCGAGTGTGGCGGGAGGATACAATGAGCAGTTCTTC. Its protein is CASSVAGGYNEQFF.

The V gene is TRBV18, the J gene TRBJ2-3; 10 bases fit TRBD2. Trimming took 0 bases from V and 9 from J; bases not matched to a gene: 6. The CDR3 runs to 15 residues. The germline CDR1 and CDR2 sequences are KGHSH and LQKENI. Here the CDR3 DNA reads TGTGCCAGCTCACCACCGGCTAGCGGGGGTGAGACGCAGTATTTT. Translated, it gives CASSPPASGGETQYF. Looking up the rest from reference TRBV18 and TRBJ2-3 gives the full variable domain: NAGVMQNPRHLVRRRGQEARLRCSPMKGHSHVYWYRQLPEEGLKFMVYLQKENIIDESGMPKERFSAEFPKEGPSILRIQQVVRGDSAAYFCASSPPASGGETQYFGPGTRLTVL.

CDR3 amino acids: CASSPGNYGYTF. As DNA, the CDR3 is TGTGCCAGCAGCCCCGGGAACTATGGCTACACCTTC. The chain combines TRBV14 with TRBJ1-2; no clear D. The germline V and J ends were trimmed by 4 bases and 2 bases, with 5 bases remaining between them. This CDR3 has 12 amino acids. Germline V gene data show CDR1 as SGHDN and CDR2 as FVKESK.

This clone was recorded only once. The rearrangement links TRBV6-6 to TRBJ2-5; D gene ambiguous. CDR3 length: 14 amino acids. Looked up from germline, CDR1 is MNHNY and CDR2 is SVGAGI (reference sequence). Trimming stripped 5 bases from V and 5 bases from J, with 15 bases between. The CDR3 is CASSPRVSLETQYF. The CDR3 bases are TGTGCCAGCAGTCCCCGGGTTAGCTTGGAGACCCAGTACTTC.

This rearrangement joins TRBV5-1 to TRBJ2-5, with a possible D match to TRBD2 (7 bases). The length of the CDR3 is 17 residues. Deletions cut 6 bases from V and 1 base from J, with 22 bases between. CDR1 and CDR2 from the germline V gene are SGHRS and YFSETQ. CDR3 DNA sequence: TGCGCCAGCACTCGGGGGAATTGGGCGGGGGCCCAAGAGACCCAGTACTTC. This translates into CASTRGNWAGAQETQYF.

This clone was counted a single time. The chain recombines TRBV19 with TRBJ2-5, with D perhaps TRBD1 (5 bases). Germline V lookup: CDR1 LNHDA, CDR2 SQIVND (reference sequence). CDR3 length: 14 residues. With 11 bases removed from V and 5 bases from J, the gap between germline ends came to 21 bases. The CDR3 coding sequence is TGTGCCTCGGCCCATGTAGGGGAAGGGGAGACCCAGTACTTC. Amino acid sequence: CASAHVGEGETQYF.